The 7 T cell receptor beta chains given below trace back to one sample, sequenced in a study of blood T cells in healthy people across ages. It was with a sample-barcoded 5' primer and a J-beta primer mix that a second PCR of about 6 to 12 cycles was run. One entry per CDR3 protein results from TCRdb running MiXCR on the 5' RACE reads. The data contain 550,000 to 700,000 distinct CDR3 sequences, 25% to 30% of them singletons. Sequenced material: blood. The origin of the receptors is a woman aged 70 to 79 in good health.

The chain joins TRBV20-1 to TRBJ2-5; the match to TRBD1 covers 10 bases. The J call could be wrong; TRBJ2-7 is a better fit for the DNA end. This CDR3 is 13 amino acids long. Germline lookup yields CDR1 DFQATT and CDR2 SNEGSKA (reference sequence). The DNA of the CDR3 is TGCAGTGCAAGGGACAGGGGCGGGAACGAGCAGTACTTC. This encodes CSARDRGGNEQYF.

There are a few counts of this clonotype. The rearrangement uses TRBV20-1 and TRBJ2-3, with D hard to call. The CDR3 extends over 14 amino acids. V gave up 6 bases and J gave up 0 bases, with 13 bases separating them. Germline assignment: CDR1 DFQATT and CDR2 SNEGSKA (reference sequence). CDR3 sequence (DNA): TGCAGTGCCGCCGACCCCGGGAGCACAGATACGCAGTATTTT. As protein: CSAADPGSTDTQYF.

This chain joins TRBV9 and TRBJ1-6; TRBD1 is a possible D gene (6 bases). V lost 4 bases and J lost 6, with 11 bases in between. The CDR3 has 14 amino acids. Germline V lookup: CDR1 SGDLS, CDR2 YYNGEE. The DNA for the CDR3 is TGTGCCAGCAGCCTAGACAGGAGTAATTCACCCCTCCACTTT. Protein: CASSLDRSNSPLHF. The variable domain in full, with the rest retrieved from reference TRBV9 and TRBJ1-6, is DSGVTQTPKHLITATGQRVTLRCSPRSGDLSVYWYQQSLDQGLQFLIQYYNGEERAKGNILERFSAQQFPDLHSELNLSSLELGDSALYFCASSLDRSNSPLHFGNGTRLTVT.

The CDR3 coding sequence is TGCAGCGCTGAGCCGGGACAGGGGGCTTTTGGCGGGCCCACAGATACGCAGTATTTT. Translated, it gives CSAEPGQGAFGGPTDTQYF. This chain joins TRBV29-1 and TRBJ2-3; 12 nucleotides agree with TRBD1. This CDR3 contains 19 residues. Germline V gene data show CDR1 as SQVTM and CDR2 as ANQGSEA. After removal of 7 bases from V and 2 bases from J, the junction contained 19 bases not matched to a gene.

This clonotype was observed a few times. This chain joins TRBV5-1 and TRBJ2-5; no clear D gene. With the DNA end fitting TRBJ2-7 better, the J assignment may be wrong. Germline V CDR1 and CDR2: SGHRS, YFSETQ. CDR3 length: 14 residues. DNA for the CDR3: TGCGCCAGCAGCTTGGTTAGGGCAGACTACGAGCAGTACTTC. The encoded protein is CASSLVRADYEQYF.

The rearrangement joins TRBV20-1 to TRBJ2-3, with 9 bases that match TRBD2. The CDR3 is made up of 16 amino acids. Unmatched junction bases numbered 6, after V lost 0 bases and J lost 2 bases. Germline CDR1 reads DFQATT; CDR2 reads SNEGSKA (reference sequence). CDR3 region: CSARDFSGGVTDTQYF. In DNA, the CDR3 is TGCAGTGCTAGAGACTTTAGCGGGGGAGTCACAGATACGCAGTATTTT.

The rearrangement joins TRBV7-9 to TRBJ2-3; no reliable D call. The CDR3 covers 13 residues. V was pared by 8 bases and J by 2 bases, with 11 bases between. Germline V gene lookup returns CDR1 SEHNR and CDR2 FQNEAQ (reference sequence). In DNA, the CDR3 is TGTGCCAGCCAATCGCCTGCCACAGATACGCAGTATTTT. It codes for CASQSPATDTQYF.